This TCR beta chain was sequenced in a study of Graves' ophthalmopathy and Graves' hyperthyroidism. Findings of the study overall: Sensitivity of 85% to 90% and specificity of around 76% were achieved when a 13-signature model separated ophthalmopathy from stable hyperthyroidism. At 60% to 71% sensitivity and 72% to 75% specificity, the model predicted progression of the ophthalmopathy.

No donor had other autoimmune disease, uncontrolled infection, pregnancy or lactation. TCR beta CDR3 regions were amplified from RNA transcripts. HTBI primers were used in a first-round RT-PCR, which preceded a second-round multiplex PCR. TCRdb called the multiplex PCR reads again in MiXCR, with one record for every CDR3 protein. This sample has a few hundred thousand distinct CDR3 sequences, with about 18% found just once. The CDR3 covers 16 residues. The V segment lost 4 bases and the J segment 7 bases; nucleotides outside the gene matches: 10. The germline CDR1 and CDR2 sequences are MNHNS and SASEGT. This clonotype has just a few counts. Its antigen is undetermined.

Sequenced material: peripheral blood. The sequence was collected from an adult woman with stable Graves' hyperthyroidism. The V call is TRBV6-1, the J call TRBJ1-4, with 9 bases identical to TRBD1. CDR3 in DNA: TGTGCCAGCAGTGTGGAGGCGGGACAGGGATCTGAAAAACTGTTTTTT. It translates to CASSVEAGQGSEKLFF.